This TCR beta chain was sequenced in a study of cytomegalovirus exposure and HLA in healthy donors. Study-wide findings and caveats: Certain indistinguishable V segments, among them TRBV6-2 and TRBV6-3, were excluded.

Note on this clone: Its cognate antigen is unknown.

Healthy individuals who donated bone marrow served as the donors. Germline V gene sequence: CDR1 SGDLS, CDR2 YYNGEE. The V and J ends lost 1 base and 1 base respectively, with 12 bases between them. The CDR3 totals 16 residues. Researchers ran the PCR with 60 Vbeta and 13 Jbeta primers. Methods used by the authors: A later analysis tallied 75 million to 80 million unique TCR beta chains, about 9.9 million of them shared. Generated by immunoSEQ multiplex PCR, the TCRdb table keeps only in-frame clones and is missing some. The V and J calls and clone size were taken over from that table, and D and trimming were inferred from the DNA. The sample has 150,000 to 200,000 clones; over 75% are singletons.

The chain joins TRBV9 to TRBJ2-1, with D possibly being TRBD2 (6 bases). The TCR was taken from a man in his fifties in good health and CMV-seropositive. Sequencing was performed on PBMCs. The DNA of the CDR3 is TGTGCCAGCAGCGTACATGCCCGGGGGTCCTACAATGAGCAGTTCTTC. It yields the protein CASSVHARGSYNEQFF.